The source of this T cell receptor beta chain is a study of blood T cells in healthy people across ages. In its sample, this clonotype was seen a few times. A second PCR, run for about 7 to 11 cycles, used a sample-barcoded 5' primer plus a J-beta primer mix. MiXCR was run by TCRdb on the 5' RACE reads, yielding one entry per CDR3 protein. The table lists some 900,000 distinct CDR3 sequences, 40% to 60% of them singletons. The CDR3 is 12 amino acids. Trimming removed 10 bases from V and 4 bases from J, with 8 bases in between. CDR1 and CDR2 (germline): MDHEN, SYDVKM. The TCR sequence derives from a man aged 25-45 years in good health. The V and J genes are TRBV28 and TRBJ1-6; D remains unclear. Source material: blood. CDR3 in amino acids: CATVRYNSPLHF. CDR3 DNA sequence: TGTGCCACCGTAAGATATAATTCACCCCTCCACTTT.